Included here is one T cell receptor (beta chain) sequence, with context. How the authors handled the data: Amplification of reference gene primers was used by the study to estimate nucleated cell counts. Libraries were prepared by immunoSEQ multiplex PCR; TCRdb keeps only in-frame clonotypes and omits some of them. Clonal size and the V and J genes are those of that table, whereas D and trimming came from the DNA. Among approximately 65,000 clones listed, around 90% were seen once. The sample originates from a study of blood T cell repertoires in COVID-19. Study-wide background: The United States, Italy and Spain provided the acute and convalescent COVID-19 samples. PBMCs, B-cell-depleted T cells, or T cells were the source of the cDNA or gDNA that made up the material.

Those enrolled in Seattle joined during active infection and were followed longitudinally afterward. The TCR comes from a man aged 50 or older with COVID-19, enrolled during active disease. Sequencing was carried out using peripheral blood.

As DNA, the CDR3 is TGCGCCAGCAGCCAAGGTAGACTAGCGGGGAGCTCCTACAATGAGCAGTTCTTC. Protein sequence: CASSQGRLAGSSYNEQFF. The chain has TRBV4-1 and TRBJ2-1; 11 bases map to TRBD2. Looked up from germline, CDR1 is MGHRA and CDR2 is YSYEKL. The CDR3 extends over 18 amino acids. With 1 base clipped from V and 0 bases from J, the junction kept 5 bases outside the gene matches.